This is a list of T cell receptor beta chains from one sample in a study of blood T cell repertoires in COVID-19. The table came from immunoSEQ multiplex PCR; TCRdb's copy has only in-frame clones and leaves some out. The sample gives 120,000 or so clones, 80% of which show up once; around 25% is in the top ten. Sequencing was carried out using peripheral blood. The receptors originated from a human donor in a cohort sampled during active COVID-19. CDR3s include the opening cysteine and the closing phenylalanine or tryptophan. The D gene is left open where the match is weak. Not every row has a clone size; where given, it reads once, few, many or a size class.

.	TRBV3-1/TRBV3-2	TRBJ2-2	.	TGTGCCAGCAGCCAAGATTGGCCAGACACCGGGGAGCTGTTTTTT	CASSQDWPDTGELFF
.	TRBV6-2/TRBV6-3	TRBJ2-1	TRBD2	TGTGCCAGCAGTTATACGGCGAGCGGGAGGGCCATCTCCTACAATGAGCAGTTCTTC	CASSYTASGRAISYNEQFF
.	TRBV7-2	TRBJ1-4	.	TGTGCCAGCAGCCCTTACCCGGGTAGAGAGGGAAAACTGTTTTTT	CASSPYPGREGKLFF
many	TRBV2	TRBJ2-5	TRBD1	TGTGCCAGCAGTGTGGGACAGGGGGCTGCAGAGACCCAGTACTTC	CASSVGQGAAETQYF
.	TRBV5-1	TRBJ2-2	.	TGCGCCAGCAGACTTGGGACAACCGCGAACACCGGGGAGCTGTTTTTT	CASRLGTTANTGELFF
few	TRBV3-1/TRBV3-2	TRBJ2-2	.	TGTGCCAGCAGTCGATCGGGGTCGTCCGGGGAGCTGTTTTTT	CASSRSGSSGELFF
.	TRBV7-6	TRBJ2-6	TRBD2	TGTGCCAGCAGCCCTCGGGGACTAGCGGTAAATTCTGGGGCCAACGTCCTGACTTTC	CASSPRGLAVNSGANVLTF
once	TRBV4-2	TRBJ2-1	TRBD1	TGTGCCAGCAGCCCTTCGGGACAGGTCAACAATGAGCAGTTCTTC	CASSPSGQVNNEQFF
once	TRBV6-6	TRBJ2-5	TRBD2	TGTGCCAGCAGTCCACTAGCGGGAAGGCAAGAGACCCAGTACTTC	CASSPLAGRQETQYF
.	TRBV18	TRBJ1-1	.	TGTGCCAGCTTCCGACAGAACACTGAAGCTTTCTTT	CASFRQNTEAFF
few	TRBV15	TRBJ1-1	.	TGTGCCACCAGCAGAGATATCCGCGGGAGAGCTTTCTTT	CATSRDIRGRAFF
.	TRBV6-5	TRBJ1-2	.	TGTGCCAGCAGAGCACCCAGAGGTGGCTACACCTTC	CASRAPRGGYTF
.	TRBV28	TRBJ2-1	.	TGTGCCAGCAGTTCCCTCATCGTTGGGCTCAATGAGCAGTTCTTC	CASSSLIVGLNEQFF
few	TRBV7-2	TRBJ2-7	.	TGTGCCAGCAGCTTATCACAGCTAGCCTTTTACGAGCAGTACTTC	CASSLSQLAFYEQYF
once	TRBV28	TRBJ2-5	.	TGTGCCCTCAGCGGTGGGCCGACAGGAGCCCGAGGGGGGACCCAGTACTTC	CALSGGPTGARGGTQYF
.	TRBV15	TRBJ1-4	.	TGTGCCACCAGCAGAGGGGACCGGGAGGGAAAACTGTTTTTT	CATSRGDREGKLFF
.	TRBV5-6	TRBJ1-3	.	TGTGCCAGCAGCTTACTGGGCACGTTCTCTGGAAACACCATATATTTT	CASSLLGTFSGNTIYF
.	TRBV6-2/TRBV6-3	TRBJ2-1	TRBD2	TGTGCCAGCAGTAACGGACTAGCGGCTTGGGATGAGCAGTTCTTC	CASSNGLAAWDEQFF
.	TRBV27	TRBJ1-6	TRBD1	TGTGCCAGCAGTCTAACCGGGACAGGGCCTCTGTATAATTCACCCCTCCACTTT	CASSLTGTGPLYNSPLHF
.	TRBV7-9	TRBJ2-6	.	TGTGCCAGCAGCCCGTCTGGGGCCAACGTCCTGACTTTC	CASSPSGANVLTF
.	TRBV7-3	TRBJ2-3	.	TGTGCCAGCAGCCAAGGGGGAGGGGCGGGAGATACGCAGTATTTT	CASSQGGGAGDTQYF
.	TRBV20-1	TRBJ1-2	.	TGCAGTGCTAGTCCCGGGAGGGACTATGGCTACACCTTC	CSASPGRDYGYTF
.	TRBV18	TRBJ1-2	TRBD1	TGTGCCAGCTCACCGCGACAGGGAGGTGGCTATGGCTACACCTTC	CASSPRQGGGYGYTF
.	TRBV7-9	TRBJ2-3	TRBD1	TGTGCCAGCAGCCCAGGACAGGGACGCACAGATACGCAGTATTTT	CASSPGQGRTDTQYF
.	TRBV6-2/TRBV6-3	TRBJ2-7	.	TGTGCCAGCAGTACAGGGTACGAGCAGTACTTC	CASSTGYEQYF
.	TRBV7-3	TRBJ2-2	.	TGTGCCAGCAGTTCCCAGGCGAACACCGGGGAGCTGTTTTTT	CASSSQANTGELFF
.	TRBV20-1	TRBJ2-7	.	TGCAGTGCTAGTGAGGCAGACGAGCAGTACTTC	CSASEADEQYF